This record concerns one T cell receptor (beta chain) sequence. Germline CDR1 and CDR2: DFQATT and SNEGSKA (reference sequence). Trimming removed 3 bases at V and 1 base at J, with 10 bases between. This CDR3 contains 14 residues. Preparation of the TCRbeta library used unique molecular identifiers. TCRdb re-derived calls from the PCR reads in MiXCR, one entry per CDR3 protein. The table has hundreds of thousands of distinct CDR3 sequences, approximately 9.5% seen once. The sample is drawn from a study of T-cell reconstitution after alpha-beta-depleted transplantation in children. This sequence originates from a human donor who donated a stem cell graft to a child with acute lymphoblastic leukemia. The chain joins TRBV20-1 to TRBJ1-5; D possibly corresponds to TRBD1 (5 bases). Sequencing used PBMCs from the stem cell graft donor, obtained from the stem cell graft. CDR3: CSARPGDSNQPQHF. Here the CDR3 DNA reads TGCAGTGCTAGGCCCGGGGACAGCAATCAGCCCCAGCATTTT.